Listed here is a single TCR beta chain. As handled by the study authors: Cell counts per sample came from amplifying reference gene primers. Libraries were prepared by immunoSEQ multiplex PCR; TCRdb keeps only in-frame clonotypes and omits some of them. V, J and clone size are taken as reported in that table, and D and trimming were inferred from the DNA itself. Of around 290,000 clones listed, around 87% are singletons. The data stem from a study of blood T cell repertoires in COVID-19. About the research overall: Acute and convalescent COVID-19 specimens originated in the United States, Italy and Spain. T cells, B-cell-depleted T cells, or PBMCs supplied cDNA or gDNA.

The CDR3 is 13 amino acids. V was shortened by 2 bases and J by 7 bases, with 11 bases between the two germline ends. Germline CDR1 reads GTSNPN; CDR2 reads SVGIG (reference sequence). V and J are TRBV30 and TRBJ1-4; D possibly corresponds to TRBD1 (6 bases). This TCR derives from a woman aged 45 to 65 who had recovered from COVID-19. The source material was peripheral blood. Here the CDR3 reads CAWSNRGGEKLFF. Written as DNA, the CDR3 is TGTGCCTGGAGTAACAGAGGGGGTGAAAAACTGTTTTTT. Filled out from reference TRBV30 and TRBJ1-4, the complete variable domain reads SQTIHQWPATLVQPVGSPLSLECTVEGTSNPNLYWYRQAAGRGLQLLFYSVGIGQISSEVPQNLSASRPQDRQFILSSKKLLLSDSGFYLCAWSNRGGEKLFFGSGTQLSVL.